The present entry profiles one T cell receptor beta chain with its context. Its antigen is unidentified. The CDR3 totals 15 residues. J lost 6 bases, V lost 1 base, and 8 bases had no gene match. CDR1 is LNHDA, CDR2 SQIVND, per germline (reference sequence). Researchers ran immunoSEQ v3.0 at survey level. Sequencing was performed with immunoSEQ multiplex PCR; in TCRdb, only in-frame clones are kept and a portion is missing. Here the sample spans 12,000 or so clones, around three quarters being singletons. The data derive from a study of long-term antiretroviral therapy in people with HIV. Study-level background: The 2015 immediate-ART recommendation was preceded by the earliest samples by about a decade. Findings of the study overall: Transplant donor controls retained higher diversity, though diversity increased after ART.

The sequences come from unsorted PBMCs, collected 0.8 years before starting antiretroviral therapy. The TCR was taken from a woman in her thirties or forties with HIV. J is TRBJ1-1 and V is TRBV19; 7 positions match TRBD1. CDR3 region: CASSIVKGARPEAFF. Written as DNA, the CDR3 is TGTGCCAGTAGTATAGTGAAGGGGGCGAGGCCTGAAGCTTTCTTT.